One and the same sample provided the 30 T cell receptor beta chains below, sequenced in a study of cytomegalovirus exposure and HLA in healthy donors. PCR employed 60 Vbeta and 13 Jbeta primers. Clones were sequenced by immunoSEQ multiplex PCR, and TCRdb holds only the in-frame ones, with some missing. Of about 86,000 clones listed, 78% were seen once; the top ten hold 2% to 3%. The sequencing sample was made of PBMCs. The receptors originated from a male donor in good health and CMV-seropositive.

This clone occurred a few times. The chain carries TRBV5-4 and TRBJ1-5; D is possibly TRBD1 (6 bases). V gave up 4 bases and J gave up 4 bases, with 12 bases separating them. Germline V lookup: CDR1 SGHNT, CDR2 YYREEE (reference sequence). CDR3 length: 14 amino acids. CDR3 sequence: CASSEGVGNQPQHF. CDR3 DNA sequence: TGTGCCAGCAGCGAGGGGGTAGGAAATCAGCCCCAGCATTTT.

This chain uses TRBV5-1 with TRBJ2-7, with D unclear. V lost 4 bases to trimming and J lost 3 bases, with 11 bases between them. The germline CDR1 and CDR2 sequences are SGHRS and YFSETQ. CDR3 size: 13 residues. CDR3 residues: CASSVAVGYEQYF. The CDR3 nucleotides read TGCGCCAGCAGCGTAGCTGTAGGCTACGAGCAGTACTTC.

This chain joins TRBV9 and TRBJ2-1; D is perhaps TRBD1 (6 bases). CDR1 and CDR2 (germline): SGDLS, YYNGEE. The length of the CDR3 is 12 residues. Trimming left V 0 bases short and J 9 bases short, with 7 bases between. The CDR3 spells CASSVGGGEQFF. The CDR3 DNA reads as TGTGCCAGCAGCGTAGGAGGGGGTGAGCAGTTCTTC.

J is TRBJ1-1 and V is TRBV28; D not certain. Germline V gene lookup returns CDR1 MDHEN and CDR2 SYDVKM. The CDR3 is made up of 12 amino acids. V was cut by 6 bases and J by 2 bases, with 7 bases left in between. The CDR3 nucleotides read TGTGCCAGCAGAGAGGAAAACACTGAAGCTTTCTTT. Translation gives CASREENTEAFF.

The chain couples TRBV15 to TRBJ2-2; D gene uncertain. The CDR3 runs to 15 residues. CDR1 and CDR2 from the germline V gene are LNHNV and YYDKDF (reference sequence). V was shortened by 0 bases and J by 3 bases, with 8 bases between the two germline ends. The CDR3 loop reads CATSRERRYTGELFF. Here the CDR3 DNA reads TGTGCCACCAGCAGAGAGCGGCGGTACACCGGGGAGCTGTTTTTT.

The rearrangement links TRBV7-6 to TRBJ2-3, with D possibly matching TRBD2 (7 bases). The ends were cut back, 2 bases at V and 4 bases at J, with 16 bases in the middle. Germline CDR1 SGHVS, CDR2 FNYEAQ. The CDR3 sequence is 16 residues long. CDR3 in amino acids: CASSLISGGAPDTQYF. The DNA for the CDR3 is TGTGCCAGCAGCTTAATTTCGGGGGGCGCGCCAGATACGCAGTATTTT.

The rearrangement links TRBV9 to TRBJ2-2, with a possible D match to TRBD1 (6 bases). Trimming pared 5 bases from V and 2 bases from J, leaving 7 bases between. CDR1 is SGDLS, CDR2 YYNGEE, per germline. This CDR3 contains 13 residues. CDR3 region: CASRTGNTGELFF. CDR3 DNA: TGTGCCAGCAGGACAGGTAACACCGGGGAGCTGTTTTTT.

V usage is TRBV5-1 and J usage is TRBJ2-3, with no clear D. V lost 4 bases to trimming and J lost 0 bases, with 3 bases between them. This CDR3 has 12 residues. Germline V lookup: CDR1 SGHRS, CDR2 YFSETQ. CDR3 nucleotides: TGCGCCAGCAGCCCTAGCACAGATACGCAGTATTTT. It encodes CASSPSTDTQYF.

The chain is built from TRBV7-6 and TRBJ2-5; 7 bases are a match to TRBD1. Germline CDR1 and CDR2: SGHVS and FNYEAQ. V shed 4 bases and J 4 bases; nucleotides not matched to a gene: 6. The CDR3 sequence is 14 residues long. CDR3 sequence reads: CASSSSQGVETQYF. The CDR3 DNA reads as TGTGCCAGCAGCTCTAGTCAGGGGGTAGAGACCCAGTACTTC.

This chain connects TRBV7-2 to TRBJ2-7, with 9 nucleotides matching TRBD1. The CDR3 length is 17 residues. V lost 2 bases and J lost 1; bases outside the gene matches: 9. CDR1 SGHTA and CDR2 FQGNSA come from the germline V gene. As DNA, the CDR3 is TGTGCCAGCAGCTTATTAAAGGGGACAGGGCGGTCCTACGAGCAGTACTTC. Translating it yields CASSLLKGTGRSYEQYF.

V usage is TRBV29-1 and J usage is TRBJ2-7, with D unclear. The CDR3 is 13 residues long. Germline CDR1 and CDR2: SQVTM and ANQGSEA. The V and J ends lost 1 base and 1 base respectively, with 8 bases between them. In DNA form, the CDR3 reads TGCAGCGTTGAAGTGAGGCATTCCTACGAGCAGTACTTC. Translation gives CSVEVRHSYEQYF.

The chain couples TRBV9 to TRBJ1-3; D is undetermined. CDR3 length: 16 residues. Per germline, CDR1 SGDLS and CDR2 YYNGEE. Trimming pared 0 bases from V and 4 bases from J, leaving 14 bases between. The DNA for the CDR3 is TGTGCCAGCAGCGTAGAATGGAGGCCCCTGGGAAACACCATATATTTT. Amino acids: CASSVEWRPLGNTIYF.

This clone came up once. The rearrangement links TRBV29-1 to TRBJ1-2, with D possibly being TRBD1 (5 bases). V shed 7 bases and J shed 5 bases, with 14 bases lying between them. The CDR3 consists of 12 residues. The germline V gene encodes CDR1 SQVTM and CDR2 ANQGSEA. CDR3 DNA: TGCAGCGGGGGCTCGGACACTTATGGCTACACCTTC. Amino acids: CSGGSDTYGYTF. Full variable domain (remainder filled in from reference TRBV29-1 and TRBJ1-2): SAVISQKPSRDICQRGTSLTIQCQVDSQVTMMFWYRQQPGQSLTLIATANQGSEATYESGFVIDKFPISRPNLTFSTLTVSNMSPEDSSIYLCSGGSDTYGYTFGSGTRLTVV.

The chain recombines TRBV5-1 with TRBJ2-7, with D maybe TRBD1 (6 bases). The germline V gene has CDR1 SGHRS and CDR2 YFSETQ. This CDR3 region has 14 residues. V dropped 4 bases and J dropped 2 bases, with 13 bases sitting between them. The DNA of the CDR3 is TGCGCCAGCAGCAAAACAGGGTCCCCCTACGAGCAGTACTTC. It codes for CASSKTGSPYEQYF.

This clone has a single count. The CDR3 DNA reads TGCAGCGTCTCGGGACAGGGGTTTCAAGAGACCCAGTACTTC. It translates to CSVSGQGFQETQYF. V usage is TRBV29-1 and J usage is TRBJ2-5, with 10 bases that match TRBD1. This CDR3 has 14 amino acids. The J segment lost 2 bases and the V segment lost 6 bases, leaving 6 bases of the junction unmatched. Germline CDR1 and CDR2: SQVTM and ANQGSEA.

This clone occurred once. This chain joins TRBV28 and TRBJ1-2; 10 positions match TRBD1. The CDR3 has 16 residues. Germline values: CDR1 MDHEN, CDR2 SYDVKM. After removal of 10 bases from V and 4 bases from J, the junction contained 15 bases not matched to a gene. CDR3 DNA: TGTGCCACCTTACAGACAGGGGGCGCGATCCTCTATGGCTACACCTTC. This codes for CATLQTGGAILYGYTF.

V and J are TRBV18 and TRBJ2-7; 7 nucleotides line up with TRBD1. This CDR3 contains 13 residues. The J segment lost 1 base and the V segment lost 8 bases, leaving 5 bases of the junction unmatched. Per the germline V gene, CDR1 is KGHSH and CDR2 is LQKENI. CDR3 protein: CASRGQASYEQYF. The CDR3 region has the DNA TGTGCCAGCCGTGGACAGGCGTCCTACGAGCAGTACTTC.

Only a few counts were recorded for this clone. The V call is TRBV6-5, the J call TRBJ2-7; perhaps TRBD2 as D (6 bases). The CDR3 consists of 15 residues. Deletions cut 6 bases from V and 2 bases from J, with 17 bases between. In germline, CDR1 is MNHEY, CDR2 SVGAGI. The CDR3 sequence is CASSSGGGGAYEQYF. In DNA, the CDR3 is TGTGCCAGCAGCTCCGGGGGTGGGGGTGCCTACGAGCAGTACTTC.

The J gene is TRBJ2-6, the V gene TRBV27; D is unclear. Trimming removed 7 bases from V and 4 bases from J, with 14 bases in between. Germline V CDR1 and CDR2: MNHEY, SMNVEV (reference sequence). This CDR3 is built from 15 residues. CDR3 bases: TGTGCCAGCACCGGTCTATCTCTGGGGGCCAACGTCCTGACTTTC. Its translation: CASTGLSLGANVLTF.

The V call is TRBV6-4, the J call TRBJ2-1, with 14 bases fitting TRBD2. Per the germline V gene, CDR1 is MRHNA and CDR2 is SNTAGT. J gave up 9 bases and V 8 bases, and 9 bases lay outside the gene matches. CDR3 size: 15 residues. The CDR3 nucleotides read TGTGCCAGCTCCCCTACCGGGACTAGCGGGGGTGAGCAGTTCTTC. This encodes CASSPTGTSGGEQFF.

The chain recombines TRBV6-6 with TRBJ1-4; D remains ambiguous. The germline CDR1 and CDR2 sequences are MNHNY and SVGAGI (reference sequence). The V and J ends lost 2 bases and 6 bases respectively, with 10 bases between them. The length of the CDR3 is 14 residues. The CDR3 DNA reads TGTGCCAGCAGTTACACGGGAGTGGATGAAAAACTGTTTTTT. Protein product: CASSYTGVDEKLFF.

V usage is TRBV27 and J usage is TRBJ2-7; 7 positions agree with TRBD1. The germline gives CDR1 MNHEY, CDR2 SMNVEV (reference sequence). With V trimmed by 5 bases and J by 2 bases, 3 bases remained unmatched. This CDR3 contains 13 residues. The CDR3 DNA reads TGTGCCAGCAGTCGGGACAGTGCCTACGAGCAGTACTTC. This codes for CASSRDSAYEQYF.

V gene TRBV27 combines with J gene TRBJ1-1; TRBD1 matches 11 bases. The CDR3 length is 16 residues. CDR1 and CDR2 from the germline V gene are MNHEY and SMNVEV (reference sequence). Trimming cost V 5 bases and J 4 bases; bases outside gene matches: 9. CDR3 in DNA: TGTGCCAGCAGTAGACCACCGGGACAGGGGGGCACTGAAGCTTTCTTT. Amino acids: CASSRPPGQGGTEAFF.

V gene TRBV19 combines with J gene TRBJ2-7; 7 positions match TRBD1. Germline CDR1 LNHDA, CDR2 SQIVND (reference sequence). This CDR3 comprises 15 residues. J gave up 3 bases and V 5 bases, and 10 bases lay outside the gene matches. DNA of the CDR3: TGTGCCAGTAGTCCCCGGAGACAGGGTATCTACGAGCAGTACTTC. It yields the protein CASSPRRQGIYEQYF.

The chain carries TRBV4-3 and TRBJ2-3; 13 nucleotides match TRBD2. V shed 3 bases and J 3 bases; nucleotides not matched to a gene: 3. There are 16 residues in the CDR3. CDR1 and CDR2 (germline): LGHNA, YSLEER. This chain's CDR3 is CASSHGTSGTTDTQYF. The CDR3 DNA reads TGCGCCAGCAGCCACGGGACTAGCGGGACTACAGATACGCAGTATTTT.

This chain uses TRBV5-4 with TRBJ2-7, with D possibly matching TRBD2 (6 bases). The V and J ends lost 4 bases and 6 bases respectively, with 11 bases between them. Germline loops: CDR1 SGHNT, CDR2 YYREEE (reference sequence). The CDR3 consists of 12 residues. This chain's CDR3 is CASSPEGREQYF. For the CDR3, the DNA is TGTGCCAGCAGCCCGGAGGGCCGCGAGCAGTACTTC.

The chain joins TRBV5-1 to TRBJ2-7; possible D gene TRBD1, 5 bases. The CDR3 has 13 amino acids. V was cut by 0 bases and J by 4 bases, with 8 bases left in between. CDR1 is SGHRS, CDR2 YFSETQ, per germline. In nucleotides, the CDR3 is TGCGCCAGCAGCTTGGAAAGGGGATACGAGCAGTACTTC. This gives the protein CASSLERGYEQYF.

The chain recombines TRBV4-3 with TRBJ2-7, with TRBD1 matching over 7 bases. Trimming cost V 3 bases and J 3 bases; bases outside gene matches: 5. The germline gives CDR1 LGHNA, CDR2 YSLEER. CDR3 length equals 14 residues. This CDR3 reads CASSHSTGSYEQYF. In DNA form, the CDR3 reads TGCGCCAGCAGCCATTCGACAGGGAGCTACGAGCAGTACTTC.

This clone is a singleton in its sample. The chain combines TRBV19 with TRBJ1-5, with TRBD1 matching 9 bases. V was clipped by 6 bases and J by 6 bases; unmatched bases: 6. The length of the CDR3 is 14 residues. Per germline, CDR1 LNHDA and CDR2 SQIVND (reference sequence). The CDR3 sequence is CASSTQGAGQPQHF. The DNA of the CDR3 is TGTGCCAGTAGCACACAGGGGGCCGGTCAGCCCCAGCATTTT.

The table lists this clone with a few counts. This rearrangement joins TRBV5-1 to TRBJ2-1; 8 nucleotides align to TRBD2. CDR1 is SGHRS, CDR2 YFSETQ, per germline. The CDR3 is made up of 15 amino acids. V lost 5 bases and J lost 0; bases outside the gene matches: 4. The CDR3 DNA sequence: TGCGCCAGCAGTCGCGGGAGGAGCTCCTACAATGAGCAGTTCTTC. Translation: CASSRGRSSYNEQFF.